Listed below are T cell receptor beta chains from one sample, sequenced in a study of CD8+ T cells in alopecia areata. This table comes from immunoSEQ multiplex PCR, and its TCRdb copy is limited to in-frame clones, with some not included. The table lists fewer than 150,000 clones, roughly 50% of them singletons. Sequencing used CD4+ T cells sorted from blood, obtained at week 24, from a patient treated with tofacitinib. These receptors were obtained from a human donor with alopecia areata. Both conserved end residues are part of each CDR3. The D gene is left open where the match is weak. Rows give clone size only sometimes, using once, few, many, or a class for an expanded clone.

D,V,J,size,CDR3,DNA
TRBD1,TRBV7-9,TRBJ2-7,few,CASSLQGEAYEQYF,TGTGCCAGCAGCTTACAGGGGGAAGCATACGAGCAGTACTTC
NA,TRBV5-4,TRBJ2-2,NA,CASRRDLNTGELFF,TGTGCCAGCAGACGGGACTTAAACACCGGGGAGCTGTTTTTT
NA,TRBV23-1,TRBJ2-4,few,CASSQSYSHLAKNIQYF,TGCGCCAGCAGTCAATCGTACAGCCACCTAGCCAAAAACATTCAGTACTTC
NA,TRBV5-1,TRBJ1-4,NA,CASSSTGWEKLFF,TGCGCCAGCAGCTCAACAGGATGGGAAAAACTGTTTTTT
TRBD2,TRBV11-1,TRBJ2-5,NA,CASGGGPQETQYF,TGTGCCAGCGGCGGGGGGCCCCAAGAGACCCAGTACTTC
NA,TRBV30,TRBJ2-3,NA,CAWSPVPQNTQYF,TGTGCCTGGAGTCCAGTTCCACAGAATACGCAGTATTTT
NA,TRBV30,TRBJ1-6,NA,CAWSSGAHSPLHF,TGTGCCTGGAGTTCCGGGGCCCATTCACCCCTCCACTTT
TRBD1,TRBV30,TRBJ1-1,NA,CAWSQGAGGTEAFF,TGTGCCTGGAGCCAGGGGGCGGGGGGCACTGAAGCTTTCTTT
TRBD1,TRBV27,TRBJ1-1,few,CASSRQGATEAFF,TGTGCCAGCAGTCGTCAGGGGGCAACTGAAGCTTTCTTT
NA,TRBV6-5,TRBJ1-2,NA,CASSYGGGDYGYTF,TGTGCCAGCAGTTACGGAGGTGGGGACTATGGCTACACCTTC
TRBD2,TRBV4-1,TRBJ2-3,NA,CASSQVGGEDTQYF,TGCGCCAGCAGCCAAGTGGGGGGGGAGGATACGCAGTATTTT
TRBD1,TRBV7-8,TRBJ2-5,NA,CASSFDGQGQTQYF,TGTGCCAGCAGCTTTGATGGACAGGGACAGACCCAGTACTTC
NA,TRBV5-1,TRBJ2-7,once,CASSLDTYYEQYF,TGCGCCAGCAGCTTGGACACCTACTACGAGCAGTACTTC
TRBD1,TRBV30,TRBJ1-5,NA,CAWSHADRKDQPQHF,TGTGCCTGGAGTCATGCGGACAGGAAGGATCAGCCCCAGCATTTT
NA,TRBV29-1,TRBJ2-5,NA,CSVALQETQYF,TGCAGCGTTGCTCTACAAGAGACCCAGTACTTC
NA,TRBV7-8,TRBJ2-7,once,CASSLADGPTYEQYF,TGTGCCAGCAGCTTAGCAGACGGGCCGACCTACGAGCAGTACTTC
NA,TRBV18,TRBJ2-5,few,CASSQRGSSQETQYF,TGTGCCAGCTCTCAAAGGGGTAGCAGCCAAGAGACCCAGTACTTC
NA,TRBV29-1,TRBJ1-5,few,CSVSGWGNQPQHF,TGCAGCGTTTCCGGATGGGGTAATCAGCCCCAGCATTTT
TRBD1,TRBV6-5,TRBJ1-6,NA,CASRLGTGDSPLHF,TGTGCCAGCAGGCTGGGCACAGGGGATTCACCCCTCCACTTT
NA,TRBV12-5,TRBJ2-6,NA,CASGLGHRAGANVLTF,TGTGCTAGTGGTTTGGGACACAGGGCTGGGGCCAACGTCCTGACTTTC
NA,TRBV2,TRBJ2-7,NA,CASSEGPSHSYEQYF,TGTGCCAGCAGTGAAGGCCCTTCACACTCCTACGAGCAGTACTTC
NA,TRBV5-6,TRBJ1-6,NA,CASSPVVRGNSPLHF,TGTGCCAGCAGCCCGGTTGTCAGGGGTAATTCACCCCTCCACTTT
NA,TRBV5-6,TRBJ2-7,NA,CASSLYNEQYF,TGTGCCAGCAGCTTGTATAACGAGCAGTACTTC